This record concerns one TCR beta chain sequence. Antigen: not known. The CDR3 is made up of 15 amino acids. Germline V lookup: CDR1 MNHEY, CDR2 SVGAGI. V was trimmed by 5 bases and J by 6 bases, leaving 17 bases between them. This entry comes from a study of cytomegalovirus exposure and HLA in healthy donors. Overall study findings and caveats: Cytomegalovirus association was assigned to approximately 160 TCR beta chains. It was shown in a later analysis that HLA-associated TCR beta chains were more clonally expanded than other, equally common chains. HLA-A and HLA-B allele assignments for most subjects were reportedly predicted accurately using TCR beta sequences. When analyzed later, a missense DCLRE1C variant was found to be linked to TCR beta V- and J-gene trimming.

The PCR contained 60 Vbeta and 13 Jbeta primers. The protocol was immunoSEQ multiplex PCR, while the TCRdb copy is restricted to in-frame clones and leaves out a portion. The profile covers more than 70,000 clones, with 60% to 80% appearing a single time and roughly 2% taken by the ten largest. This chain links TRBV6-5 with TRBJ1-5, with TRBD1 as a possible D gene (6 bases). The source of this sequence is a boy aged 5-17 years in good health and CMV-seronegative. Material: PBMCs. CDR3: CASSPERGNSQPQHF. The CDR3 nucleotides are TGTGCCAGCAGTCCTGAAAGGGGGAACAGTCAGCCCCAGCATTTT.